The clone carrying this T cell receptor beta chain has only a few counts. The target antigen is unknown. A read error may produce the germline difference seen at one junction end. The CDR3 is made up of 12 amino acids. CDR1 MNHNS and CDR2 SASEGT come from the germline V gene. The data were obtained in a study of T cells in Graves' hyperthyroidism and ophthalmopathy. Points from the study as a whole: The model anticipated ophthalmopathy a median about 7.1 months pre-onset.

Amplification targeted TCR beta CDR3 regions from RNA transcripts. In the first-round RT-PCR of the TCR CDR3, the HTBI primer set was used. TCRdb called the multiplex PCR reads again in MiXCR, with one record for every CDR3 protein. The data show hundreds of thousands of distinct CDR3 sequences, with around 20% seen just once and over 15% held by the top ten. This chain joins TRBV6-1 and TRBJ1-1; maybe TRBD1 (6 bases). The sequence derives from a woman aged 50 to 60 with Graves' hyperthyroidism that later progressed to Graves' ophthalmopathy. The source material was blood. Here the CDR3 DNA reads TGTGCAAGCAGGGGATTGACCACTGAAGCTTTCTTT. This sequence encodes CASRGLTTEAFF.